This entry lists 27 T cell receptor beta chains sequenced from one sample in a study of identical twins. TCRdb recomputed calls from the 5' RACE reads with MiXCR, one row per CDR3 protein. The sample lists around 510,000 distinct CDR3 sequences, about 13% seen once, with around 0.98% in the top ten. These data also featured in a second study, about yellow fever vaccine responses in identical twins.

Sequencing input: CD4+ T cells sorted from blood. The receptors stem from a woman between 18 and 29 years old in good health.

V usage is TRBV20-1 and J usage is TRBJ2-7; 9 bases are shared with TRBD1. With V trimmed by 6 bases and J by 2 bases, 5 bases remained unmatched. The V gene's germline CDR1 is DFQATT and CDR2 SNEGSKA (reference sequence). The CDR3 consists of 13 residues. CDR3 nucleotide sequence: TGCAGTGCCAGACAGGGGGGAACCTACGAGCAGTACTTC. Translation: CSARQGGTYEQYF.

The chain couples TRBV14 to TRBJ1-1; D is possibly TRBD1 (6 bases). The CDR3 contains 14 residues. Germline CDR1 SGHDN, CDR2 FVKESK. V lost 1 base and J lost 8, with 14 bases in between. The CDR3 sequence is CASSQARGKGEAFF. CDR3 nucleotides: TGTGCCAGCAGCCAAGCCAGGGGAAAGGGGGAAGCTTTCTTT.

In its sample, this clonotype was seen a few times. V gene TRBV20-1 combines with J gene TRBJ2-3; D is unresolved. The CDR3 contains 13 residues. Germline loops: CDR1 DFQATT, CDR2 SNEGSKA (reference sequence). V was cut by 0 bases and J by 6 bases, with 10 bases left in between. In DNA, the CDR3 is TGCAGTGCTAGAGACCCCGGTTGGGATACGCAGTATTTT. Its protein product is CSARDPGWDTQYF.

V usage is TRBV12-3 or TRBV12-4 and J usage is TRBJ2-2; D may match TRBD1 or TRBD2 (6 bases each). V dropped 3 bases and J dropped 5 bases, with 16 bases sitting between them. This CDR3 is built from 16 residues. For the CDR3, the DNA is TGTGCCAGCAGTTTCGGTAGTAAGGGGGGAACCGGGGAGCTGTTTTTT. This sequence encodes CASSFGSKGGTGELFF.

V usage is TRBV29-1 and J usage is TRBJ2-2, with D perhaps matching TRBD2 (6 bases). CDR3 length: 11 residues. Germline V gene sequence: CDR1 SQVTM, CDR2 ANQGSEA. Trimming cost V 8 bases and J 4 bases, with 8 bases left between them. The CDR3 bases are TGCAGCACCGGGGGCACCGGGGAGCTGTTTTTT. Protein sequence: CSTGGTGELFF.

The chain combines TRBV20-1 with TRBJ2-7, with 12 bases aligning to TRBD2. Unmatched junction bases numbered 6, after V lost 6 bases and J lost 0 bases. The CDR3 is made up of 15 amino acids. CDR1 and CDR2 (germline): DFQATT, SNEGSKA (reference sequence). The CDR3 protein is CSAVTSGGPSYEQYF. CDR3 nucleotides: TGCAGTGCGGTGACTAGCGGGGGACCCTCCTACGAGCAGTACTTC.

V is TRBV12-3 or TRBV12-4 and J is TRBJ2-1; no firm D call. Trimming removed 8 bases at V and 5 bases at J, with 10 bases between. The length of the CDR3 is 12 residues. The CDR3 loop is CASALGNNEQFF. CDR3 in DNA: TGTGCCAGCGCCCTTGGGAACAATGAGCAGTTCTTC.

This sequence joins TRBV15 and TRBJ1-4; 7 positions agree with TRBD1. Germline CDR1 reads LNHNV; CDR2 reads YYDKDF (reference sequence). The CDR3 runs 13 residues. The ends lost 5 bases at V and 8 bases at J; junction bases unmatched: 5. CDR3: CATSLRTGEKLFF. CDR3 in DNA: TGTGCCACCAGCCTCCGGACAGGCGAAAAACTGTTTTTT.

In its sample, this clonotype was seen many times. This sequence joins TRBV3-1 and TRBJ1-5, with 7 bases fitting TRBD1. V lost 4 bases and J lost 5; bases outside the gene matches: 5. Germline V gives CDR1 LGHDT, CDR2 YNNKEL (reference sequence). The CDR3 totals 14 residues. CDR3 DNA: TGTGCCAGCAGCCTAAGACAGGGCGATCAGCCCCAGCATTTT. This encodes CASSLRQGDQPQHF.

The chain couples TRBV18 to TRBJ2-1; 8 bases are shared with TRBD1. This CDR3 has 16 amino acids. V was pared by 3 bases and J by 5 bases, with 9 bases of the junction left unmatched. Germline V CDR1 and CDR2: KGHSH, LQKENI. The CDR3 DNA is TGTGCCAGCTCACCTCGGGACAGGACAGAACACAATGAGCAGTTCTTC. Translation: CASSPRDRTEHNEQFF.

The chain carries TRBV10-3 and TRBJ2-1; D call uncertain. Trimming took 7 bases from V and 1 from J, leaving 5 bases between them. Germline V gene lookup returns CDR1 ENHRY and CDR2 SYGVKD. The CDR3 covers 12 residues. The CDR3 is CAIIESYNEQFF. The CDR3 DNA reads TGTGCCATCATAGAGTCCTACAATGAGCAGTTCTTC.

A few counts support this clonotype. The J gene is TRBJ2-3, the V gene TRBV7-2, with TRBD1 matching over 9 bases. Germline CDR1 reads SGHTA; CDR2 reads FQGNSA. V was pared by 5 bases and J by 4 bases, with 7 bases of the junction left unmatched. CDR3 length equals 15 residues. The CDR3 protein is CASSKTGGAPDTQYF. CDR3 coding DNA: TGTGCCAGCAGCAAAACAGGGGGCGCCCCAGATACGCAGTATTTT.

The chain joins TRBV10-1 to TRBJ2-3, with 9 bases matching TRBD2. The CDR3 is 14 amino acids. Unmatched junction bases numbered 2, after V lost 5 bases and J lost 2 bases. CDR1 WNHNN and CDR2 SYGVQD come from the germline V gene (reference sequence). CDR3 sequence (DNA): TGCGCCAGCAGTCGGACTAGCGACACAGATACGCAGTATTTT. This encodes CASSRTSDTDTQYF.

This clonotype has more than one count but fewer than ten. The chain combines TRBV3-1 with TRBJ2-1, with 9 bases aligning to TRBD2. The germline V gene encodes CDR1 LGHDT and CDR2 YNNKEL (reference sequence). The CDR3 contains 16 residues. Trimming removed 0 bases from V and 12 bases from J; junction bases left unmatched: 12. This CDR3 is CASSQDLGLAISGQFF. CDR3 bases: TGTGCCAGCAGCCAAGATCTGGGACTAGCAATTTCAGGGCAGTTCTTC.

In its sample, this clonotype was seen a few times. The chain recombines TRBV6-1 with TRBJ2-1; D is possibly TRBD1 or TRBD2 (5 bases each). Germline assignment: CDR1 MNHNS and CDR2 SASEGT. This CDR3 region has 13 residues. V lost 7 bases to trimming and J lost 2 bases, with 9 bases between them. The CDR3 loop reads CASKRGTYNEQFF. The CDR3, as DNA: TGTGCCAGCAAGAGGGGCACCTACAATGAGCAGTTCTTC.

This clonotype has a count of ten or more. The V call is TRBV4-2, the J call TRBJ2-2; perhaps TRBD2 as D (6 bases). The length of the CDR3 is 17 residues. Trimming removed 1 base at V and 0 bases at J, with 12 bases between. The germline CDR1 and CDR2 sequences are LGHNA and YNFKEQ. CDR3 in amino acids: CASSQVRLASNTGELFF. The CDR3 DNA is TGTGCCAGCAGCCAAGTTCGGCTAGCGTCGAACACCGGGGAGCTGTTTTTT.

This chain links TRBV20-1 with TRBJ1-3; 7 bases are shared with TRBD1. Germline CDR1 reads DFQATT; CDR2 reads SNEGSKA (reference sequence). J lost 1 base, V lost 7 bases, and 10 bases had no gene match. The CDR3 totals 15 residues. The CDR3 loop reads CSGRDSSSSGNTIYF. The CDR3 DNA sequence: TGCAGTGGTCGGGACAGCTCCTCTTCTGGAAACACCATATATTTT.

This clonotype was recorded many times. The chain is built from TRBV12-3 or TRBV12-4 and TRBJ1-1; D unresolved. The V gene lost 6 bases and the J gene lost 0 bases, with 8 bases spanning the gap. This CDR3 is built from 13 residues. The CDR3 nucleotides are TGTGCCAGCAGCGATCAGGTGAACACTGAAGCTTTCTTT. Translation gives CASSDQVNTEAFF.

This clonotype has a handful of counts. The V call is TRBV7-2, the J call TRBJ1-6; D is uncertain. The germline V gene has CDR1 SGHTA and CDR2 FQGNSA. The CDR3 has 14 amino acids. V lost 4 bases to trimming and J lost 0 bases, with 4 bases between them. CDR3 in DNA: TGTGCCAGCAGCTCTGGCTCCTATAATTCACCCCTCCACTTT. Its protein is CASSSGSYNSPLHF. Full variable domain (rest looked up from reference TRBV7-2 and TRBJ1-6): GAGVSQSPSNKVTEKGKDVELRCDPISGHTALYWYRQSLGQGLEFLIYFQGNSAPDKSGLPSDRFSAERTGGSVSTLTIQRTQQEDSAVYLCASSSGSYNSPLHFGNGTRLTVT.

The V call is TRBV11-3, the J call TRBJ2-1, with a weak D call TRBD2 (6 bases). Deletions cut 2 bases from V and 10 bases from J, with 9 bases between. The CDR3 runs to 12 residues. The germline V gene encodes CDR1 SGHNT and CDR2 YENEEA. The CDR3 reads CASSLLAGEQFF. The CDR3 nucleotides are TGTGCCAGCAGCTTACTGGCGGGGGAGCAGTTCTTC.

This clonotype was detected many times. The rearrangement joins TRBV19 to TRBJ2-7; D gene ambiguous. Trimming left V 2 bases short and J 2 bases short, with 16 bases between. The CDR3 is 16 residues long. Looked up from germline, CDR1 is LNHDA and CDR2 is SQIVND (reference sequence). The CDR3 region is CASSIIRITNPYEQYF. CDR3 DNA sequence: TGTGCCAGTAGTATAATCCGGATAACAAACCCCTACGAGCAGTACTTC.

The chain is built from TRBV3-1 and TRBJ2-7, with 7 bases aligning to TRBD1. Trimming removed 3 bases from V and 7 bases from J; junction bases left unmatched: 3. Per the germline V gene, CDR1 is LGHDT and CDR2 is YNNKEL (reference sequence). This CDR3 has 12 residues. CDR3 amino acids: CASSQTGLEQYF. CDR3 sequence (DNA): TGTGCCAGCAGCCAGACAGGGCTTGAGCAGTACTTC.

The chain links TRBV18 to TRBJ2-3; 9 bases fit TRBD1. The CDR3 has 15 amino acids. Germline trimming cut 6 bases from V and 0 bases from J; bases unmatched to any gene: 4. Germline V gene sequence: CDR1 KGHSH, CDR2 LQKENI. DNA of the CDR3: TGTGCCAGCTCGGACAGGGGTACTAGCACAGATACGCAGTATTTT. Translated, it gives CASSDRGTSTDTQYF.

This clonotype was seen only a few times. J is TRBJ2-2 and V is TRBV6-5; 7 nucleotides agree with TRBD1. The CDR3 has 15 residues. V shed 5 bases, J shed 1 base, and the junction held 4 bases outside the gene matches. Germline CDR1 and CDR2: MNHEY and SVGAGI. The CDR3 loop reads CASSNDRVNTGELFF. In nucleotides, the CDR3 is TGTGCCAGCAGTAACGACAGGGTGAACACCGGGGAGCTGTTTTTT.

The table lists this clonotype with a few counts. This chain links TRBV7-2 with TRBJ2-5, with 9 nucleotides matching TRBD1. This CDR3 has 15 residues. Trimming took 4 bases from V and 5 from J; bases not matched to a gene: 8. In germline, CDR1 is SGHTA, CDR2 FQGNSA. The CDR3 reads CASSSRTGVGETQYF. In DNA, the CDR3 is TGTGCCAGCAGCTCAAGGACAGGGGTTGGGGAGACCCAGTACTTC.

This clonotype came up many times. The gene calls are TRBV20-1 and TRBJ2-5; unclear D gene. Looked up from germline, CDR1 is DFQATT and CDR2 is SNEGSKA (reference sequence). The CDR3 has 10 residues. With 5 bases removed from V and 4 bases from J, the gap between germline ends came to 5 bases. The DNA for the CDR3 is TGCAGTGCTGGGATAGAGACCCAGTACTTC. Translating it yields CSAGIETQYF.

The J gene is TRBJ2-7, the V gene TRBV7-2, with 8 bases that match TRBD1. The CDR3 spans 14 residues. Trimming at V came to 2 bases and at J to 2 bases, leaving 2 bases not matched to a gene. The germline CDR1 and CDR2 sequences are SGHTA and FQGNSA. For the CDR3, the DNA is TGTGCCAGCAGCTTACAGGGGGCACCCTACGAGCAGTACTTC. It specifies CASSLQGAPYEQYF.